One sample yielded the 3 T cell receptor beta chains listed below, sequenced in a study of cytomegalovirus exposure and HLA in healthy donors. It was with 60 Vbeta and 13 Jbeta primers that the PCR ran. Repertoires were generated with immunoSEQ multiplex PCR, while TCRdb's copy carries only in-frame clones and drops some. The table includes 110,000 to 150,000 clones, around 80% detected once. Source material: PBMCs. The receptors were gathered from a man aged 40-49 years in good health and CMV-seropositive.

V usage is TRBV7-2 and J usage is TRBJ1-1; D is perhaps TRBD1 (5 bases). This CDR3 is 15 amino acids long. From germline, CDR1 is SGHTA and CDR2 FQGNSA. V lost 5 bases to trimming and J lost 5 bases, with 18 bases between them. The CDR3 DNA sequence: TGTGCCAGCAGCCAACACGCTACCAGGGCGACTGAAGCTTTCTTT. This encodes CASSQHATRATEAFF.

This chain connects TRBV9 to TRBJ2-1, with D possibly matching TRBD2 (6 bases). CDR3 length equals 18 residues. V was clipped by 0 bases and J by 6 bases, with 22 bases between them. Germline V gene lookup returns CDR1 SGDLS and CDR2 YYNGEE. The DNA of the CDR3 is TGTGCCAGCAGCGTAGCCCTCTTACGCGGGGACCGACTCAATGAGCAGTTCTTC. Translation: CASSVALLRGDRLNEQFF.

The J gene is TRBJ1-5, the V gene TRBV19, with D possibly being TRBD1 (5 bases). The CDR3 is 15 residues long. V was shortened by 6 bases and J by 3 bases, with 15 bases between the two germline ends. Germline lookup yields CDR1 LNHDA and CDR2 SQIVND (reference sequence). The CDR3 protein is CASSSRQPLNQPQHF. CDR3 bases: TGTGCCAGTAGCTCGCGACAGCCCCTCAATCAGCCCCAGCATTTT. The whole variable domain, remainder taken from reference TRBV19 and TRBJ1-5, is DGGITQSPKYLFRKEGQNVTLSCEQNLNHDAMYWYRQDPGQGLRLIYYSQIVNDFQKGDIAEGYSVSREKKESFPLTVTSAQKNPTAFYLCASSSRQPLNQPQHFGDGTRLSIL.